This paragraph reports one TCR beta chain. What it binds is not known. The whole isolated RNA underwent reverse transcription, so sequencing captured expressed TCRB transcripts. Naive, central memory and regulatory T cell samples produced a mean of about 3.4 million reads. Measured with immunoSEQ multiplex PCR; TCRdb has only the in-frame clones, and not every one. The repertoire consists of roughly 100,000 clones, with 28% occurring once and the leading ten covering 0.5% to 0.6%. Germline assignment: CDR1 DFQATT and CDR2 SNEGSKA (reference sequence). There are 11 residues in the CDR3. V lost 3 bases and J lost 4, with 7 bases in between. The record originates from a study of beta chain features in type 1 diabetes. Study-level findings and limits: In all four CD4+ subsets, TCRB CDR3 length was significantly, moderately reduced in type 1 diabetes.

Sequences were obtained from central memory CD4+ T cells from blood. This rearrangement joins TRBV20-1 to TRBJ2-7, with D perhaps matching TRBD2 (5 bases). The receptor was isolated from a woman between 18 and 29 years old with type 1 diabetes. The CDR3 region is CSASEGYEQYV. The CDR3 DNA reads as TGCAGTGCTAGCGAGGGATACGAGCAGTACGTC.